The source of this TCR beta chain is a study of CD4 T cells in relation to SARS-CoV-2 and coronaviruses. About the research overall: TCR beta CDR3s were sequenced after approximately 11-day antigen culture of PBMCs.

Looked up from germline, CDR1 is SGHVS and CDR2 is FNYEAQ. This CDR3 contains 15 residues. Trimming left V 1 base short and J 3 bases short, with 13 bases between. Profiled with immunoSEQ multiplex PCR; TCRdb holds only in-frame clones, not every one. The data show around 31,000 clones, about three quarters seen once. Of note for this clone: Its specificity is not known.

The rearrangement links TRBV7-6 to TRBJ2-7, with D perhaps being TRBD1 or TRBD2 (5 bases each). This sequence was found in an adult with COVID-19. The sequencing sample was made of memory CD4+ T cells from PBMCs, cultured in vitro. The CDR3 here is CASSLVPRDLYEQYF. The DNA for the CDR3 is TGTGCCAGCAGCTTAGTTCCAAGGGACCTCTACGAGCAGTACTTC.